The next 14 T cell receptor beta chains were all read from a single sample in a study of T cells in Graves' hyperthyroidism and ophthalmopathy. Researchers amplified the TCR beta CDR3 regions from RNA transcripts. TCR CDR3 underwent first-round RT-PCR with the HTBI primer set. TCRdb itself ran the multiplex PCR reads through MiXCR, one entry per CDR3 protein. The data contain more than 500,000 distinct CDR3 sequences, roughly 16% of them singletons. The specimen was blood. The receptors here all came from a woman aged 25 to 45 with Graves' hyperthyroidism.

The rearrangement links TRBV18 to TRBJ2-7; 8 bases are shared with TRBD1. V shed 6 bases, J shed 2 bases, and the junction held 6 bases outside the gene matches. This CDR3 comprises 14 residues. Germline CDR1 and CDR2: KGHSH and LQKENI. CDR3: CASSPGQDAYEQYF. The CDR3 coding sequence is TGTGCCAGCTCGCCGGGACAGGACGCCTACGAGCAGTACTTC. The complete variable domain, with remaining parts taken from reference TRBV18 and TRBJ2-7, reads NAGVMQNPRHLVRRRGQEARLRCSPMKGHSHVYWYRQLPEEGLKFMVYLQKENIIDESGMPKERFSAEFPKEGPSILRIQQVVRGDSAAYFCASSPGQDAYEQYFGPGTRLTVT.

There are a few counts of this clonotype. In nucleotides, the CDR3 is TGCGCCAGCACGAGGCGGGAGGGCCGTTACAATGAGCAGTTCTTC. As protein: CASTRREGRYNEQFF. V usage is TRBV5-1 and J usage is TRBJ2-1; 9 positions match TRBD2. The CDR3 spans 15 residues. Germline V gene sequence: CDR1 SGHRS, CDR2 YFSETQ. The J segment lost 4 bases and the V segment lost 6 bases, leaving 8 bases of the junction unmatched.

This clonotype has ten or more counts. The rearrangement uses TRBV6-5 and TRBJ1-6, with 7 bases that match TRBD1. The germline V gene encodes CDR1 MNHEY and CDR2 SVGAGI. The CDR3 totals 15 residues. V was pared by 3 bases and J by 14 bases, with 13 bases of the junction left unmatched. The CDR3 loop reads CASSYSTGLWDTLHF. DNA of the CDR3: TGTGCCAGCAGTTATTCGACAGGGCTTTGGGATACCCTCCACTTT.

This clonotype was counted many times. The V call is TRBV30, the J call TRBJ1-6; D is possibly TRBD1 (6 bases). Deletions cut 3 bases from V and 8 bases from J, with 14 bases between. There are 14 residues in the CDR3. Germline loops: CDR1 GTSNPN, CDR2 SVGIG (reference sequence). CDR3 in DNA: TGTGCCTGGAGCGCCGGGACACGGGATTCACCCCTCCACTTT. This gives the protein CAWSAGTRDSPLHF.

This clonotype has more than one count but fewer than ten. The chain recombines TRBV4-1 with TRBJ1-2; tentative D call: TRBD1 (5 bases). Between the trimmed V and J ends, which lost 4 bases and 7 bases, there was a span of 16 bases. The germline gives CDR1 MGHRA, CDR2 YSYEKL. The CDR3 extends over 14 amino acids. CDR3 sequence: CASSLSSSGPGYTF. The CDR3, as DNA: TGCGCCAGCAGCCTCAGCAGTTCGGGGCCTGGCTACACCTTC.

This clonotype was seen only a few times. The genes are TRBV5-6 and TRBJ1-4; 8 bases agree with TRBD1. This CDR3 spans 14 amino acids. V trimming: 4 bases; J trimming: 10 bases; junction bases outside the gene matches: 9. Germline CDR1 is SGHDT and CDR2 is YYEEEE. This CDR3 is CASSQRRGRLKLFF. The DNA for the CDR3 is TGTGCCAGCAGCCAACGCAGGGGGCGGTTAAAACTGTTTTTT.

This rearrangement joins TRBV28 to TRBJ1-2; perhaps TRBD1 as D (5 bases). This CDR3 is 16 amino acids long. The germline V gene has CDR1 MDHEN and CDR2 SYDVKM. Trimming took 6 bases from V and 2 from J, leaving 19 bases between them. The CDR3 protein is CASSHRGRPENYGYTF. The CDR3 nucleotides read TGTGCCAGCAGCCATAGGGGACGTCCAGAAAACTATGGCTACACCTTC.

This chain joins TRBV19 and TRBJ2-3, with 13 bases that match TRBD2. The V and J ends lost 9 bases and 3 bases, in that order; junction bases with no gene match: 18. The V gene's germline CDR1 is LNHDA and CDR2 SQIVND (reference sequence). There are 19 residues in the CDR3. CDR3 DNA: TGTGCCAGCTCACCAATCAGGACTAGCGGGAGAGGTGGAACAGATACGCAGTATTTT. It translates to CASSPIRTSGRGGTDTQYF.

This clonotype was detected a few times. V is TRBV18 and J is TRBJ2-2; weak D call: TRBD1 (6 bases). Germline CDR1 and CDR2: KGHSH and LQKENI. This CDR3 has 16 amino acids. Trimming left V 6 bases short and J 0 bases short, with 14 bases between. The CDR3 DNA is TGTGCCAGCTCCCCAGGCAGGGGTTCGAACACCGGGGAGCTGTTTTTT. Its protein is CASSPGRGSNTGELFF.

For this clonotype: A single base separates this from a much larger clone, so it may be a read error. The chain is built from TRBV12-3 or TRBV12-4 and TRBJ2-2, with D possibly matching TRBD2 (5 bases). The CDR3 loop spans 15 amino acids. The CDR3 coding sequence is TGTGCCAGCAGCCCCCTATCTGCGGGCACCGGGGAGCTGTCTTTT. It encodes CASSPLSAGTGELSF.

The table lists this clonotype with many counts. The rearrangement uses TRBV12-3 or TRBV12-4 and TRBJ2-7, with D uncertain. The germline V and J ends were trimmed by 1 base and 3 bases, with 10 bases remaining between them. The CDR3 length is 14 residues. The CDR3 sequence: CASSLGLFLYEQYF. Written as DNA, the CDR3 is TGTGCCAGCAGTTTAGGACTCTTCCTCTACGAGCAGTACTTC.

The chain employs TRBV12-3 or TRBV12-4 and TRBJ1-1; no definite D call. This CDR3 region has 13 residues. Deletions cut 5 bases from V and 8 bases from J, with 15 bases between. The CDR3 region is CASSPTHRLEAFF. The CDR3 DNA sequence: TGTGCCAGCAGTCCCACCCACCGGCTCGAAGCTTTCTTT.

This clonotype was recorded at least ten times. The chain has TRBV7-2 and TRBJ1-1; 10 bases are shared with TRBD1. This CDR3 spans 16 amino acids. Trimming cost V 5 bases and J 0 bases; bases outside gene matches: 6. CDR1 SGHTA and CDR2 FQGNSA come from the germline V gene. The CDR3 region has the DNA TGTGCCAGCAGCGGACAGGGGGGGCTCATGAACACTGAAGCTTTCTTT. It yields the protein CASSGQGGLMNTEAFF.

Only one count was recorded for this clonotype. This clone may be a read error of a much larger clone one base away. The chain joins TRBV11-2 to TRBJ2-7; TRBD1 aligns across 7 bases. V shed 5 bases and J 5 bases; nucleotides not matched to a gene: 15. Germline CDR1 reads SGHAT; CDR2 reads FQNNGV. The CDR3 loop spans 16 amino acids. The CDR3 region has the DNA TGTGCCAGCAGCCCCTCCCGGACAGGCTTGTTGGACGAGCAGTACTTC. Translation: CASSPSRTGLLDEQYF.